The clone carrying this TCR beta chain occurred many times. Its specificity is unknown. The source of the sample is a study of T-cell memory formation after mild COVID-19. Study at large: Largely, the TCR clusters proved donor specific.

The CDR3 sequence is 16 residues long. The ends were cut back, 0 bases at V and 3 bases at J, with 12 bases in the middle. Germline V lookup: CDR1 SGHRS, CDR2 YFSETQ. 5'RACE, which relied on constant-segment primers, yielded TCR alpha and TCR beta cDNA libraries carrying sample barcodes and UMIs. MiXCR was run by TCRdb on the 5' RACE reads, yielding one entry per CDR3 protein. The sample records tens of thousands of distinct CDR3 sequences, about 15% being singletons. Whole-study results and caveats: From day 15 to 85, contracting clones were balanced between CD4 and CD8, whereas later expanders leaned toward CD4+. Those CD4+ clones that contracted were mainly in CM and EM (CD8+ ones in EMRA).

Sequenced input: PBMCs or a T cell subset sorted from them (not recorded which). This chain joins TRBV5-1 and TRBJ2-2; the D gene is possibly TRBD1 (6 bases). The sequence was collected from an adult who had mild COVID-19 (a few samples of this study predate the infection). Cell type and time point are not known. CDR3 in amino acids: CASSLVGASDTGELFF. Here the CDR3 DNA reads TGCGCCAGCAGCTTGGTGGGGGCTTCGGACACCGGGGAGCTGTTTTTT.